The 22 T cell receptor beta chains in this list originate from one sample, sequenced in a study (dated by TCRdb to about 2015). CD4+CD25+CD127-/low cells were isolated as Tregs. The receptor library was made with 5' RACE. TCRdb shows the sequencer as Illumina MiSeq. Using fastp trimming at Q25 and MiXCR clonotype assembly, TCRdb reanalyzed the public sequencing data and kept in-frame beta chains. Every CDR3 protein is listed once, alongside the most common genes and DNA of its rows. The sample profile shows about 57,000 distinct CDR3 sequences; 26% of them were found once. Around 2% of the sample lies in the top ten. Input material: tumor-infiltrating Tregs sorted from the breast tumor. The origin of the receptors is a female donor with breast cancer.

This clonotype was counted only a few times. The chain employs TRBV3-1 and TRBJ1-1; 8 bases are a match to TRBD1. Unmatched junction bases numbered 6, after V lost 5 bases and J lost 4 bases. Germline CDR1 reads LGHDT; CDR2 reads YNNKEL (reference sequence). This CDR3 is built from 14 residues. CDR3 loop: CASSKIDRGTEAFF. CDR3 coding DNA: TGTGCCAGCAGCAAGATCGACAGGGGCACTGAAGCTTTCTTT.

The chain employs TRBV6-1 and TRBJ1-1, with D uncertain. The CDR3 spans 14 residues. Trimming removed 4 bases from V and 8 bases from J, with 17 bases in between. The V gene's germline CDR1 is MNHNS and CDR2 SASEGT. The chain's CDR3 is CASSVWVEGTEAFF. CDR3 in DNA: TGTGCCAGCAGTGTTTGGGTTGAAGGTACGGAAGCTTTCTTT.

This chain uses TRBV28 with TRBJ2-1; tentative D call: TRBD2 (6 bases). The germline CDR1 and CDR2 sequences are MDHEN and SYDVKM. V was pared by 7 bases and J by 11 bases, with 21 bases between. There are 14 residues in the CDR3. In DNA form, the CDR3 reads TGTGCCAGCACCTGGGGGGACCGATGGGTTCAGCAGTTCTTC. Protein: CASTWGDRWVQQFF.

Ten or more counts support this clonotype. The V gene is TRBV7-8, the J gene TRBJ2-6, with D possibly matching TRBD1 (6 bases). Germline CDR1 and CDR2: SGHVS and FQNEAQ. The CDR3 length is 15 residues. The V and J ends lost 5 bases and 2 bases respectively, with 10 bases between them. Here the CDR3 reads CASSPRGTGANVLTF. CDR3 nucleotides: TGTGCCAGCAGCCCCAGGGGAACTGGGGCCAACGTCCTGACTTTC. The variable domain in full, completed from reference TRBV7-8 and TRBJ2-6, reads GAGVSQSPRYKVAKRGQDVALRCDPISGHVSLFWYQQALGQGPEFLTYFQNEAQLDKSGLPSDRFFAERPEGSVSTLKIQRTQQEDSAVYLCASSPRGTGANVLTFGAGSRLTVL.

A few counts support this clonotype. J is TRBJ1-1 and V is TRBV7-9; D possibly corresponds to TRBD1 (6 bases). The CDR3 is 13 residues long. Germline CDR1 is SEHNR and CDR2 is FQNEAQ (reference sequence). The V end was cut by 5 bases, the J end by 1 base, with 8 bases between. The chain's CDR3 is CASSPQGNTEAFF. CDR3 DNA: TGTGCCAGCAGCCCACAGGGGAACACTGAAGCTTTCTTT.

Remarks on this clonotype: A much more abundant neighbour one base away suggests this may be a read error. CDR3 DNA sequence: TGTGTCAGCAGTGAACAGGCCCCCTACGAGCAGTACTTC. Translation: CVSSEQAPYEQYF. This chain links TRBV12-3 or TRBV12-4 with TRBJ2-7; TRBD1 might be the D (5 bases). This CDR3 spans 13 amino acids.

This clonotype was recorded at least ten times. V is TRBV20-1 and J is TRBJ1-2; D gene uncertain. Germline values: CDR1 DFQATT, CDR2 SNEGSKA (reference sequence). The V gene lost 7 bases and the J gene lost 6 bases, with 12 bases spanning the gap. The CDR3 has 11 residues. The CDR3 sequence: CSVAHINGYTF. The CDR3 DNA sequence: TGCAGTGTCGCCCATATTAATGGCTACACCTTC.

Ten or more counts support this clonotype. The chain couples TRBV11-2 to TRBJ2-3, with D hard to call. Trimming took off 1 base at V and 6 bases at J, with 8 bases between the two ends. CDR1 is SGHAT and CDR2 is FQNNGV in the germline V gene. The CDR3 has 13 amino acids. The CDR3 bases are TGTGCCAGCAGCTTAGTCCGCCTGGATACGCAGTATTTT. Amino acids: CASSLVRLDTQYF.

As concerns this clonotype: At one end, the junction sequence differs from germline, possibly due to a read error. The CDR3 protein is CSTRGGQNVQETQYF. The CDR3 coding sequence is TGCAGTACTAGAGGGGGACAGAATGTCCAAGAGACCCAGTACTTC. The V call is TRBV20-1, the J call TRBJ2-5, with 7 nucleotides matching TRBD1. Germline CDR1 is DFQATT and CDR2 is SNEGSKA (reference sequence). This CDR3 has 15 amino acids.

This clonotype has a count of ten or more. V usage is TRBV5-1 and J usage is TRBJ2-7; 9 bases fit TRBD1. In germline, CDR1 is SGHRS, CDR2 YFSETQ. This CDR3 is built from 16 residues. The ends lost 4 bases at V and 1 base at J; junction bases unmatched: 9. In DNA form, the CDR3 reads TGCGCCAGCAGCCCCACCCGGGACAGGGTATCCTACGAGCAGTACTTC. Translating gives CASSPTRDRVSYEQYF.

This rearrangement joins TRBV7-8 to TRBJ2-3; 8 bases are shared with TRBD2. The germline V gene has CDR1 SGHVS and CDR2 FQNEAQ. The CDR3 runs to 14 residues. After removal of 1 base from V and 4 bases from J, the junction contained 1 base not matched to a gene. The CDR3 sequence is CASSLGAGADTQYF. Here the CDR3 DNA reads TGTGCCAGCAGCTTAGGAGCGGGAGCAGATACGCAGTATTTT.

This rearrangement joins TRBV7-2 to TRBJ2-4, with TRBD2 matching 8 bases. This CDR3 is built from 14 residues. Trimming at V came to 4 bases and at J to 7 bases, leaving 6 bases not matched to a gene. CDR1 is SGHTA and CDR2 is FQGNSA in the germline V gene. CDR3 sequence: CASSSPSGGNIQYF. For the CDR3, the DNA is TGTGCCAGCAGCTCCCCCTCGGGGGGGAACATTCAGTACTTC.

This clonotype has only one observation. This chain connects TRBV6-6 to TRBJ1-6; the D gene is possibly TRBD1 (6 bases). The V gene lost 10 bases and the J gene lost 0 bases, with 13 bases spanning the gap. Per the germline V gene, CDR1 is MNHNY and CDR2 is SVGAGI (reference sequence). CDR3 size: 15 residues. In DNA, the CDR3 is TGTGCCACAGAAGAGGGGGACTCCTATAATTCACCCCTCCACTTT. This gives the protein CATEEGDSYNSPLHF.

This clonotype was found many times. The chain recombines TRBV5-1 with TRBJ1-1; no clear D gene. CDR3 size: 14 residues. V lost 0 bases, J lost 3 bases, and 9 bases lay in between. The V gene's germline CDR1 is SGHRS and CDR2 YFSETQ. CDR3 region: CASSLASGDTEAFF. CDR3 nucleotides: TGCGCCAGCAGCTTGGCCAGCGGGGACACTGAAGCTTTCTTT.

There are many counts of this clonotype. J is TRBJ1-2 and V is TRBV15; tentative D call: TRBD1 (5 bases). The CDR3 extends over 19 amino acids. CDR1 is LNHNV and CDR2 is YYDKDF in the germline V gene (reference sequence). Trimming removed 2 bases at V and 8 bases at J, with 30 bases between. As DNA, the CDR3 is TGTGCCACCAGCAGAATTCGGACACTCCTGCAAAGTGGGGCTCAAGGCTACACCTTC. Protein: CATSRIRTLLQSGAQGYTF.

This clonotype was found a few times. The chain links TRBV6-5 to TRBJ2-7; TRBD2 matches at 8 bases. V trimming: 2 bases; J trimming: 5 bases; junction bases outside the gene matches: 8. This CDR3 region has 15 residues. Germline lookup yields CDR1 MNHEY and CDR2 SVGAGI. In nucleotides, the CDR3 is TGTGCCAGCAGTTACAATCCACTAGCGGTCGACGAGCAGTACTTC. Protein product: CASSYNPLAVDEQYF.

This clonotype showed up just once. The V and J genes are TRBV30 and TRBJ2-2, with unresolved D. The CDR3 sequence is 15 residues long. Germline-derived CDR1 and CDR2 are GTSNPN and SVGIG (reference sequence). The V end was cut by 0 bases, the J end by 5 bases, with 13 bases between. The CDR3 nucleotides are TGTGCCTGGAGTGTACTCGGCAGAAAAACCGGGGAGCTGTTTTTT. Amino acid sequence: CAWSVLGRKTGELFF. The full variable domain, its missing parts supplied by reference TRBV30 and TRBJ2-2, is SQTIHQWPATLVQPVGSPLSLECTVEGTSNPNLYWYRQAAGRGLQLLFYSVGIGQISSEVPQNLSASRPQDRQFILSSKKLLLSDSGFYLCAWSVLGRKTGELFFGEGSRLTVL.

Concerning this clonotype itself: A junction boundary mismatches the germline segment, possibly from a read error. The chain combines TRBV9 with TRBJ2-5; 12 bases line up with TRBD2. CDR3 size: 16 residues. From germline, CDR1 is SGDLS and CDR2 YYNGEE. The chain's CDR3 is CASSVGGLAGQETQNF. CDR3 sequence (DNA): TGTGCCAGCAGCGTGGGGGGACTAGCGGGCCAAGAGACCCAGAACTTC.

J is TRBJ2-2 and V is TRBV15; D may be TRBD1 (5 bases). The germline gives CDR1 LNHNV, CDR2 YYDKDF (reference sequence). The V end lost 1 base, the J end lost 6 bases, and 18 bases lay between the germline ends. This CDR3 has 17 residues. The CDR3 nucleotides are TGTGCCACCAGCAGAGGGGCGATGGGGCAGACCCCCGGGGAGCTGTTTTTT. Translating gives CATSRGAMGQTPGELFF. Full variable domain (outside the CDR3, taken from reference TRBV15 and TRBJ2-2): DAMVIQNPRYQVTQFGKPVTLSCSQTLNHNVMYWYQQKSSQAPKLLFHYYDKDFNNEADTPDNFQSRRPNTSFCFLDIRSPGLGDTAMYLCATSRGAMGQTPGELFFGEGSRLTVL.

The chain recombines TRBV6-1 with TRBJ2-7; D unresolved. The germline gives CDR1 MNHNS, CDR2 SASEGT. V dropped 5 bases and J dropped 5 bases, with 4 bases sitting between them. This CDR3 contains 10 residues. The CDR3 loop reads CASSRNEQYF. CDR3 sequence (DNA): TGTGCCAGCAGTAGAAACGAGCAGTACTTC.

V and J are TRBV6-2 or TRBV6-3 and TRBJ2-3; D might be TRBD1 (5 bases). CDR1 and CDR2 from the germline V gene are MNHEY and SVGEGT. V lost 5 bases, J lost 0 bases, and 9 bases lay in between. This CDR3 spans 14 amino acids. CDR3 region: CASSRQFSTDTQYF. The CDR3 nucleotides read TGTGCCAGCAGTCGACAGTTTAGCACAGATACGCAGTATTTT.

This clonotype was counted between two and nine times. The genes are TRBV7-9 and TRBJ1-5; unclear D gene. Germline CDR1 and CDR2: SEHNR and FQNEAQ (reference sequence). This CDR3 region has 14 residues. V was pared by 5 bases and J by 0 bases, with 8 bases between. The CDR3 here is CASSPDYSNQPQHF. DNA for the CDR3: TGTGCCAGCAGCCCAGACTATAGCAATCAGCCCCAGCATTTT. The whole variable domain, remainder taken from reference TRBV7-9 and TRBJ1-5, is DTGVSQNPRHKITKRGQNVTFRCDPISEHNRLYWYRQTLGQGPEFLTYFQNEAQLEKSRLLSDRFSAERPKGSFSTLEIQRTEQGDSAMYLCASSPDYSNQPQHFGDGTRLSIL.